This T cell receptor beta chain was identified in a study of blood T cell repertoires in COVID-19. Seattle participants joined during active infection and were tracked over time. Per the original data handling: Estimation of nucleated cell counts relied on the amplification of reference gene primers. Generated by immunoSEQ multiplex PCR, the TCRdb table keeps only in-frame clones and is missing some. Clone size and V and J calls were adopted from that table, with D and trimming inferred from the DNA. The table has 100,000 to 150,000 clones, roughly four fifths seen once; the top ten hold roughly 15%. Trimming took 2 bases from V and 0 from J, leaving 10 bases between them. The length of the CDR3 is 14 residues. The germline CDR1 and CDR2 sequences are GTSNPN and SVGIG (reference sequence).

The sequencing input was peripheral blood. The chain joins TRBV30 to TRBJ1-1; maybe TRBD1 (5 bases). The TCR originated in a man younger than 45 with COVID-19, enrolled during active disease. The CDR3 is CAWSIRGMNTEAFF. The CDR3 DNA is TGTGCCTGGAGTATAAGGGGAATGAACACTGAAGCTTTCTTT.